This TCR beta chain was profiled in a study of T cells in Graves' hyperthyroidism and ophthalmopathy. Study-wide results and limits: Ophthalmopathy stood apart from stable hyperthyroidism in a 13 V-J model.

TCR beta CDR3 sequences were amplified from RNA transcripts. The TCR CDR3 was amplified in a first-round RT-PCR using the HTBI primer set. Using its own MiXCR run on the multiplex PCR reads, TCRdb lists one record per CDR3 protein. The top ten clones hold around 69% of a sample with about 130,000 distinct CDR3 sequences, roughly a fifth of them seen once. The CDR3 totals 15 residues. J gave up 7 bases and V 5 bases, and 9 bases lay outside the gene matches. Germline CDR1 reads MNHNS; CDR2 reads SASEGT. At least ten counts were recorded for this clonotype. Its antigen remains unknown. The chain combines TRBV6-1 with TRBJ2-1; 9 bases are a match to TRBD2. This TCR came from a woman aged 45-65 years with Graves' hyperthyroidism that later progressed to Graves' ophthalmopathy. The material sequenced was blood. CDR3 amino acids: CASSPWTSALNEQFF. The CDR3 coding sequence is TGTGCCAGCAGTCCTTGGACTAGCGCGCTAAATGAGCAGTTCTTC.